This passage covers 13 T cell receptor beta chains from one sample sequenced in a study of cytomegalovirus exposure and HLA in healthy donors (dated by TCRdb to the late 2010s). Library generation was performed with the immunoSEQ multiplex PCR assay. The multiplex PCR relied on a mix of 60 forward primers for TCR Vbeta segments and 13 reverse primers for TCR Jbeta segments. As stored in TCRdb, this immuneACCESS dataset retains in-frame rearrangements with V and J assigned. A fraction of the clones does not appear; measured against another copy, unresolved V genes explain less than half of the discrepancy, and the remainder lacks a known reason. This sample's clone table shows about 70,000 clones. Roughly 2.4% of the sample lies in the top ten. The specimen sequenced was PBMCs. The source of these receptors is a female donor in good health and CMV-seropositive.

This chain connects TRBV9 to TRBJ2-3; D ambiguous. The CDR3 consists of 13 residues. V lost 6 bases to trimming and J lost 0 bases, with 8 bases between them. Germline CDR1 SGDLS, CDR2 YYNGEE. CDR3 in DNA: TGTGCCAGCACCTCCCTTAGCACAGATACGCAGTATTTT. It yields the protein CASTSLSTDTQYF. Full variable domain (rest looked up from reference TRBV9 and TRBJ2-3): DSGVTQTPKHLITATGQRVTLRCSPRSGDLSVYWYQQSLDQGLQFLIQYYNGEERAKGNILERFSAQQFPDLHSELNLSSLELGDSALYFCASTSLSTDTQYFGPGTRLTVL.

This chain connects TRBV27 to TRBJ2-7; the D gene is possibly TRBD1 (5 bases). V lost 5 bases, J lost 4 bases, and 18 bases lay in between. There are 15 residues in the CDR3. The germline CDR1 and CDR2 sequences are MNHEY and SMNVEV (reference sequence). The CDR3 reads CASSLLQGYHYEQYF. DNA for the CDR3: TGTGCCAGCAGTCTCCTGCAGGGCTATCATTACGAGCAGTACTTC.

The gene calls are TRBV5-1 and TRBJ2-7; TRBD2 might be the D (6 bases). This CDR3 region has 16 residues. The V end was cut by 0 bases, the J end by 2 bases, with 15 bases between. Germline CDR1 is SGHRS and CDR2 is YFSETQ. The CDR3 loop reads CASSLARERVTYEQYF. The CDR3 DNA reads as TGCGCCAGCAGCTTGGCCCGGGAGCGGGTTACCTACGAGCAGTACTTC.

This chain links TRBV4-1 with TRBJ1-1; no definite D call. The length of the CDR3 is 17 residues. The V gene lost 0 bases and the J gene lost 1 base, with 15 bases spanning the gap. Germline V gives CDR1 MGHRA, CDR2 YSYEKL. CDR3 DNA sequence: TGCGCCAGCAGCCAAGACCGGTCCTCCGCGGCGAACACTGAAGCTTTCTTT. Translated: CASSQDRSSAANTEAFF.

The rearrangement uses TRBV19 and TRBJ1-3; D uncertain. With 5 bases removed from V and 0 bases from J, the gap between germline ends came to 11 bases. The CDR3 covers 15 residues. Germline V gene data show CDR1 as LNHDA and CDR2 as SQIVND (reference sequence). This CDR3 reads CASSVTQYSGNTIYF. The CDR3, as DNA: TGTGCCAGTAGTGTGACACAATACTCTGGAAACACCATATATTTT.

V usage is TRBV5-4 and J usage is TRBJ1-1; 8 bases are shared with TRBD1. Per germline, CDR1 SGHNT and CDR2 YYREEE (reference sequence). J was trimmed by 4 bases and V by 3 bases; bases with no gene match: 5. This CDR3 comprises 14 residues. The CDR3 bases are TGTGCCAGCAGCTCCGGGACAGGTCTCACTGAAGCTTTCTTT. It codes for CASSSGTGLTEAFF.

The gene calls are TRBV19 and TRBJ1-2, with D uncertain. This CDR3 is 12 amino acids long. V was trimmed by 3 bases and J by 4 bases, leaving 6 bases between them. Germline-derived CDR1 and CDR2 are LNHDA and SQIVND (reference sequence). CDR3 residues: CASSIRGYGYTF. The CDR3 DNA reads as TGTGCCAGTAGTATTAGAGGCTATGGCTACACCTTC.

The chain recombines TRBV6-6 with TRBJ1-2; D not certain. V dropped 10 bases and J dropped 4 bases, with 13 bases sitting between them. In germline, CDR1 is MNHNY, CDR2 SVGAGI (reference sequence). The CDR3 consists of 12 residues. CDR3 sequence (DNA): TGTGCCACCGGAGTTCTGGGCTATGGCTACACCTTC. This sequence encodes CATGVLGYGYTF.

This chain uses TRBV19 with TRBJ2-1; D remains ambiguous. CDR1 and CDR2 (germline): LNHDA, SQIVND (reference sequence). This CDR3 spans 15 amino acids. V was pared by 3 bases and J by 4 bases, with 13 bases between. CDR3 region: CASSMSSEGYNEQFF. The DNA of the CDR3 is TGTGCCAGTAGTATGTCCAGCGAAGGATACAATGAGCAGTTCTTC.

This chain connects TRBV5-1 to TRBJ1-1, with D perhaps matching TRBD1 (6 bases). Trimming pared 0 bases from V and 2 bases from J, leaving 11 bases between. The CDR3 is made up of 15 amino acids. Germline CDR1 is SGHRS and CDR2 is YFSETQ. This chain's CDR3 is CASSLDRALNTEAFF. CDR3 DNA sequence: TGCGCCAGCAGCTTGGACAGGGCATTAAACACTGAAGCTTTCTTT.

The CDR3 DNA reads TGCGCCAGCAGCCAAGATACGAGTGCTGGGGCCAACGTCCTGACTTTC. It specifies CASSQDTSAGANVLTF. The chain uses TRBV4-3 and TRBJ2-6; the D is unclear. Germline-derived CDR1 and CDR2 are LGHNA and YSLEER. The V end lost 0 bases, the J end lost 2 bases, and 8 bases lay between the germline ends. This CDR3 comprises 16 residues.

The V and J genes are TRBV28 and TRBJ2-7; the match to TRBD1 covers 8 bases. The germline gives CDR1 MDHEN, CDR2 SYDVKM. J gave up 0 bases and V 6 bases, and 7 bases lay outside the gene matches. The CDR3 length is 15 residues. The CDR3 DNA reads as TGTGCCAGCAGCCCAGGGGGCCCAAGCTCCTACGAGCAGTACTTC. Translation gives CASSPGGPSSYEQYF.

This chain connects TRBV6-5 to TRBJ1-2; D unclear. Germline-derived CDR1 and CDR2 are MNHEY and SVGAGI. CDR3 length: 14 amino acids. V was clipped by 6 bases and J by 5 bases, with 16 bases between them. CDR3 in amino acids: CASRPGGGAYGYTF. CDR3 nucleotides: TGTGCCAGCAGACCTGGAGGAGGTGCTTATGGCTACACCTTC.